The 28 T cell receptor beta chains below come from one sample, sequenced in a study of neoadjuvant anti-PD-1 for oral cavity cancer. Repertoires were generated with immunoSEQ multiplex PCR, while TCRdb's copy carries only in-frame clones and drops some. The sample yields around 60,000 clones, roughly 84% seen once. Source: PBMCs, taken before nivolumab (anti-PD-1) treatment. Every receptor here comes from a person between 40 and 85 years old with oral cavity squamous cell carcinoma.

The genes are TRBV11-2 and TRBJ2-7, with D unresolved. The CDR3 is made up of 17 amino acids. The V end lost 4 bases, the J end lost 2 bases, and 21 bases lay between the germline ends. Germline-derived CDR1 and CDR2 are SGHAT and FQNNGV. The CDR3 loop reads CASSSYPAARPTYEQYF. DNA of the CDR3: TGTGCCAGCAGCTCTTACCCTGCGGCCAGACCGACCTACGAGCAGTACTTC. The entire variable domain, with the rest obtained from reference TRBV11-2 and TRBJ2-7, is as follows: EAGVAQSPRYKIIEKRQSVAFWCNPISGHATLYWYQQILGQGPKLLIQFQNNGVVDDSQLPKDRFSAERLKGVDSTLKIQPAKLEDSAVYLCASSSYPAARPTYEQYFGPGTRLTVT.

The CDR3 nucleotides are TGTGCCACCAGTAAGGACAGGTGGTCCTACGAGCAGTACTTC. Protein sequence: CATSKDRWSYEQYF. The rearrangement joins TRBV15 to TRBJ2-7, with 7 bases lining up with TRBD1. This CDR3 contains 14 residues. V trimming: 6 bases; J trimming: 1 base; junction bases outside the gene matches: 6. Germline V CDR1 and CDR2: LNHNV, YYDKDF (reference sequence).

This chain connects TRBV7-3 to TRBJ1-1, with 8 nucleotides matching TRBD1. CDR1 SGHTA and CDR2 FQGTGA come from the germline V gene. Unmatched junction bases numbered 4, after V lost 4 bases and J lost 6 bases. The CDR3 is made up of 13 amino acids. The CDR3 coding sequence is TGTGCCAGCAGCTCGACAGGGGTTTCTGAAGCTTTCTTT. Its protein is CASSSTGVSEAFF.

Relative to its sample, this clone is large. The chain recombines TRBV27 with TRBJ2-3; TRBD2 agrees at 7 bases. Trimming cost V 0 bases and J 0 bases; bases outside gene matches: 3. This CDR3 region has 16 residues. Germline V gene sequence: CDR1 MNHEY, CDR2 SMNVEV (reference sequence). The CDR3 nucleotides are TGTGCCAGCAGTTTATCCGGGAGGCGTAGCACAGATACGCAGTATTTT. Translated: CASSLSGRRSTDTQYF.

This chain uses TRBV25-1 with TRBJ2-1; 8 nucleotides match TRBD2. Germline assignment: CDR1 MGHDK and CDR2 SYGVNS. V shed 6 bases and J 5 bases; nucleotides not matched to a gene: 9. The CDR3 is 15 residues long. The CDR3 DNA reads TGTGCCAGCAGCCATAGCGGGATCGTGGACAATGAGCAGTTCTTC. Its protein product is CASSHSGIVDNEQFF.

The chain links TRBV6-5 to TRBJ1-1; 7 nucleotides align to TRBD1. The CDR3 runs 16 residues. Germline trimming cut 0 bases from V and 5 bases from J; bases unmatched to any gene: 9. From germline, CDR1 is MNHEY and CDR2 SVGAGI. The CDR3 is CASSYSIRGRKTEAFF. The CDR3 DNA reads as TGTGCCAGCAGTTACTCGATAAGGGGGCGAAAAACTGAAGCTTTCTTT.

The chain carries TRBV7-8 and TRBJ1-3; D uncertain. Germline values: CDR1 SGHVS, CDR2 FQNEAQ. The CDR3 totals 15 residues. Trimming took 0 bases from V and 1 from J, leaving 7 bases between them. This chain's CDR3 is CASSLALRSGNTIYF. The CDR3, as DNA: TGTGCCAGCAGCTTAGCGTTGCGTTCTGGAAACACCATATATTTT.

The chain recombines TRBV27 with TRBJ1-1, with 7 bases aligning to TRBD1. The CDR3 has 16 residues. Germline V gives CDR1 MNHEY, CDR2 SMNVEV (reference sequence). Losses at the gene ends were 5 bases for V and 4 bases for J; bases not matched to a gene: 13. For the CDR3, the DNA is TGTGCCAGCAGTCCCTACAGGGGCGTTGGTTCCACTGAAGCTTTCTTT. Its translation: CASSPYRGVGSTEAFF.

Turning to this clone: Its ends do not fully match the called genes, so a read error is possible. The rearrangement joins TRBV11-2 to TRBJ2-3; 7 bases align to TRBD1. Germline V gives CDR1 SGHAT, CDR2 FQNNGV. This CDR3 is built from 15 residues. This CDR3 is CASSSWDSPSQAKIF. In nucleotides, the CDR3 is TGTGCCAGCAGCTCTTGGGACAGTCCCTCCCAAGCCAAGATTTTT.

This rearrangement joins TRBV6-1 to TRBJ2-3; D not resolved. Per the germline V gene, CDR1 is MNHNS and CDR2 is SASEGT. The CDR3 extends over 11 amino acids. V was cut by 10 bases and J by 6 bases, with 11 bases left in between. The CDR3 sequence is CATSAADTQYF. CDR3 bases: TGTGCCACCTCGGCGGCGGATACGCAGTATTTT.

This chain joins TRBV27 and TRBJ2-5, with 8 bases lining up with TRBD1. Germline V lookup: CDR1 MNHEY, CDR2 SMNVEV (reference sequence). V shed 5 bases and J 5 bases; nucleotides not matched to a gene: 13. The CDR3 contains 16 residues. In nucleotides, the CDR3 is TGTGCCAGCAGTACATGGGTGGCAGGGGGCCTGGAGACCCAGTACTTC. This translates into CASSTWVAGGLETQYF.

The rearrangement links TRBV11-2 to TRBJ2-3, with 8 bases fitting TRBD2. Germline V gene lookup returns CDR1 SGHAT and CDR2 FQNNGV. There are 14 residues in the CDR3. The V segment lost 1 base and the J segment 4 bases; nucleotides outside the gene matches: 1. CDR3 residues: CASSLAAGADTQYF. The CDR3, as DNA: TGTGCCAGCAGCTTAGCAGCGGGAGCAGATACGCAGTATTTT. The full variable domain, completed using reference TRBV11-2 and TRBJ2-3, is EAGVAQSPRYKIIEKRQSVAFWCNPISGHATLYWYQQILGQGPKLLIQFQNNGVVDDSQLPKDRFSAERLKGVDSTLKIQPAKLEDSAVYLCASSLAAGADTQYFGPGTRLTVL.

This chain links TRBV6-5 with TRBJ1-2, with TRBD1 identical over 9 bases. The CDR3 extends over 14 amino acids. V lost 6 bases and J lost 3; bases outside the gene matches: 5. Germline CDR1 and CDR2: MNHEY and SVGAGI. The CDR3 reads CASRGTGLHYGYTF. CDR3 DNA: TGTGCCAGCAGAGGGACAGGGCTCCACTATGGCTACACCTTC.

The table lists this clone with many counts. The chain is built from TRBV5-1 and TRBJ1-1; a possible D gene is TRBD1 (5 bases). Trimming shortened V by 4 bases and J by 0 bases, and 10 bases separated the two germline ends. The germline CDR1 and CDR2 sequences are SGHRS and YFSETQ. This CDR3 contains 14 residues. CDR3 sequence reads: CASSEGRMNTEAFF. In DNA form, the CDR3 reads TGCGCCAGCAGCGAGGGACGGATGAACACTGAAGCTTTCTTT. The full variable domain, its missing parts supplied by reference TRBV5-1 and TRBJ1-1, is KAGVTQTPRYLIKTRGQQVTLSCSPISGHRSVSWYQQTPGQGLQFLFEYFSETQRNKGNFPGRFSGRQFSNSRSEMNVSTLELGDSALYLCASSEGRMNTEAFFGQGTRLTVV.

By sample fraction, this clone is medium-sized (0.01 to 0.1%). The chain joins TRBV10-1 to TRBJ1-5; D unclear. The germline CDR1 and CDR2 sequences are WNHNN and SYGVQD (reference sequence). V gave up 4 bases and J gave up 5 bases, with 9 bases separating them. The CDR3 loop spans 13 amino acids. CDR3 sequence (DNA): TGCGCCAGCAGTGGGGGATTCGATCAGCCCCAGCATTTT. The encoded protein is CASSGGFDQPQHF.

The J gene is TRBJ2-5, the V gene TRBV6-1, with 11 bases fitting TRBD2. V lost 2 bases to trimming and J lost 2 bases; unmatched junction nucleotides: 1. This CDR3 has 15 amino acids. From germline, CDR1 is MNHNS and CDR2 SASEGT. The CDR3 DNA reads TGTGCCAGCAGTGAACTAGCGGGAGGACAAGAGACCCAGTACTTC. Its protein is CASSELAGGQETQYF.

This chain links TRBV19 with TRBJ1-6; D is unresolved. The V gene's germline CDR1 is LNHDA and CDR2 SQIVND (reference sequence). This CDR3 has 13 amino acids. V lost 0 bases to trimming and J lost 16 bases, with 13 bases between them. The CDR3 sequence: CASSIDPQVPLHF. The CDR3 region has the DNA TGTGCCAGTAGTATAGATCCCCAGGTGCCTCTCCACTTT.

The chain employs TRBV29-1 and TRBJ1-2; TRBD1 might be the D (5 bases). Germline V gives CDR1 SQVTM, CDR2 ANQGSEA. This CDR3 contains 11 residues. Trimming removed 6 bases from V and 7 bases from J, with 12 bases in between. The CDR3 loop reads CSVYRDGGYTF. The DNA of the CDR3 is TGCAGCGTATACCGGGACGGTGGCTACACCTTC.

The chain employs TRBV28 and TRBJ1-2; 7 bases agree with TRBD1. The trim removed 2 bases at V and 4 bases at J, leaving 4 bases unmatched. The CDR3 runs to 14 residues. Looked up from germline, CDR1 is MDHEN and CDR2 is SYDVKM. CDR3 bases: TGTGCCAGCAGTTTACGACAGGGCCCCTATGGCTACACCTTC. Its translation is CASSLRQGPYGYTF.

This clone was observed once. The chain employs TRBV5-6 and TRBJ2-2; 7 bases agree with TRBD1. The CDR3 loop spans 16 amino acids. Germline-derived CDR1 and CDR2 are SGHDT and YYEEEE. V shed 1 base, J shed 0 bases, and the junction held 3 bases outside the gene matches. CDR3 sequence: CASSLSGQPNTGELFF. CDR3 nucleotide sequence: TGTGCCAGCAGCTTGTCGGGACAGCCGAACACCGGGGAGCTGTTTTTT.

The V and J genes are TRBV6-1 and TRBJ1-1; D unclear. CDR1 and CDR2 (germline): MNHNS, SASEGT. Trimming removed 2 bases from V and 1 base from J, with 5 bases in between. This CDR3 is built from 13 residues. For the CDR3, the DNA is TGTGCCAGCAGTGAAAGGAGGAACACTGAAGCTTTCTTT. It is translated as CASSERRNTEAFF.

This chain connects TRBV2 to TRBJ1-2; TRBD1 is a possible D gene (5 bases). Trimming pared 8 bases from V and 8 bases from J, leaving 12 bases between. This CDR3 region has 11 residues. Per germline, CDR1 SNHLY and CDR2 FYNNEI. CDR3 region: CASGRDRGYTF. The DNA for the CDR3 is TGTGCCAGCGGCCGGGACCGAGGCTACACCTTC.

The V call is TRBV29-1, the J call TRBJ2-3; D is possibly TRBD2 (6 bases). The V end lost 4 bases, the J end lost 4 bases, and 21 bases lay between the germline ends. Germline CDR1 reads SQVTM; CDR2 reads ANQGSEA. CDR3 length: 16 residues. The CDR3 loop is CSVVMTTGGVADTQYF. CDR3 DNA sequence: TGCAGCGTTGTAATGACTACCGGGGGAGTGGCAGATACGCAGTATTTT.

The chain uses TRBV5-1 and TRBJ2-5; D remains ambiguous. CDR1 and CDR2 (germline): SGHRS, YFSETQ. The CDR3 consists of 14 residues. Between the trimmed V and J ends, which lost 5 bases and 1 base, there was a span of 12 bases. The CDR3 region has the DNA TGCGCCAGCAGTTTCGCAGCCTCCCAAGAGACCCAGTACTTC. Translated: CASSFAASQETQYF.

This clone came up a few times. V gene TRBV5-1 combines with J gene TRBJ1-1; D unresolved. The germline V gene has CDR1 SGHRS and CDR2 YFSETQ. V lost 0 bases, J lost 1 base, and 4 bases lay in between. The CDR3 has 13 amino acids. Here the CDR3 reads CASSLVTNTEAFF. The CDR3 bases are TGCGCCAGCAGCTTGGTGACGAACACTGAAGCTTTCTTT.

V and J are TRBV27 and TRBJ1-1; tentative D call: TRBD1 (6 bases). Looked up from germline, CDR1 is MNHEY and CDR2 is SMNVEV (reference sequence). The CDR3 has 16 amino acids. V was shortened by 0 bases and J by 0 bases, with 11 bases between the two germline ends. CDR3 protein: CASSLSSGQLNTEAFF. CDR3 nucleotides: TGTGCCAGCAGTTTATCTTCCGGACAGTTGAACACTGAAGCTTTCTTT.

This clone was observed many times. Here the CDR3 DNA reads TGTGCCAGCAGAGACCACAGCCGTAATTCACCCCTCCACTTT. Its translation: CASRDHSRNSPLHF. The rearrangement uses TRBV6-4 and TRBJ1-6; D is unclear. The CDR3 spans 14 residues. Germline V gene sequence: CDR1 MRHNA, CDR2 SNTAGT. V was pared by 6 bases and J by 6 bases, with 12 bases between.

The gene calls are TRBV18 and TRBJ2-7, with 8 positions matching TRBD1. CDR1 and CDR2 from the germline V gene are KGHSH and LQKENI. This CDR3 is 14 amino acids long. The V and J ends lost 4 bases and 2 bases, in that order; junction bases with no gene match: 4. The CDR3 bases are TGTGCCAGCTCACAAGGGACAGGAACCTACGAGCAGTACTTC. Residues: CASSQGTGTYEQYF. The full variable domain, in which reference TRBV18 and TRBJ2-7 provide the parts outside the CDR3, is NAGVMQNPRHLVRRRGQEARLRCSPMKGHSHVYWYRQLPEEGLKFMVYLQKENIIDESGMPKERFSAEFPKEGPSILRIQQVVRGDSAAYFCASSQGTGTYEQYFGPGTRLTVT.